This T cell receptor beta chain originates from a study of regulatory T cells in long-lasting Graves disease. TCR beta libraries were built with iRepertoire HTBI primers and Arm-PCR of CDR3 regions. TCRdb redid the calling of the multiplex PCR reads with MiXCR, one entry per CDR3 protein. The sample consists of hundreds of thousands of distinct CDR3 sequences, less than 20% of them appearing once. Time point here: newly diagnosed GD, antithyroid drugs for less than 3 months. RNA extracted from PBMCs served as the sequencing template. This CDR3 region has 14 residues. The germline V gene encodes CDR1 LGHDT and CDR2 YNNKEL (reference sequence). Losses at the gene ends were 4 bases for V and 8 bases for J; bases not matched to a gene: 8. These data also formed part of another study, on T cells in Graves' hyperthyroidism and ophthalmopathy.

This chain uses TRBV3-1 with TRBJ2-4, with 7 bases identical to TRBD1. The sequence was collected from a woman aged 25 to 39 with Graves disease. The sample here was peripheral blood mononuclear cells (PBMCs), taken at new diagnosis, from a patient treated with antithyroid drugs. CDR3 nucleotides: TGTGCCAGCAGCCGTAAGGGGACAGTCGACATTCAGTACTTC. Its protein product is CASSRKGTVDIQYF. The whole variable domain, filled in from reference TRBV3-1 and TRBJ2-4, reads DTAVSQTPKYLVTQMGNDKSIKCEQNLGHDTMYWYKQDSKKFLKIMFSYNNKELIINETVPNRFSPKSPDKAHLNLHINSLELGDSAVYFCASSRKGTVDIQYFGAGTRLSVL.